A single TCR beta chain is shown here with its context. Its antigen is not known. J gave up 4 bases and V 5 bases, and 9 bases lay outside the gene matches. Looked up from germline, CDR1 is MNHEY and CDR2 is SMNVEV (reference sequence). CDR3 length equals 15 residues. These data are taken from a study of vaccination and CD4 T cells after COVID-19. Background on the study: Convalescent cases consisted of six males and four females, of whom two were Hispanic. Once diagnosed, patients had post-COVID samples drawn a median roughly 110 days later (range 35 to 161).

The Oncomine TCR Beta short-read assay was what sequenced the DNA obtained from cultured CD4+ T cells. It was cultured CD4+ T cells from which genomic DNA was extracted. TCRdb reanalysed the PCR reads using MiXCR and keeps one entry per CDR3 protein. The table shows about 18,000 distinct CDR3 sequences, with 78% occurring only once. Treatment reported: roughly 11-day PBMC culture with coronavirus spike peptide pools or control peptides (ViraFEST assay). Peptide pool stimulation in ViraFEST expanded antigen-specific T cells, whose TCRs were then sequenced. This chain uses TRBV27 with TRBJ2-7, with 9 bases that match TRBD2. The source is a human donor who received a COVID-19 vaccine. This sample comprised CD4+ T cells from blood, cultured in vitro, obtained after SARS-CoV-2 vaccination. CDR3 DNA sequence: TGTGCCAGCAGTCTTTTTGGGGCGGGGGGGTACGAGCAGTACTTC. Amino acid sequence: CASSLFGAGGYEQYF.